This T cell receptor (beta chain) was observed in a study of CXCR3-negative and CXCR3-positive naive CD8 T cells. Study-wide results and limits: Relative to CXCR3-negative naive cells, CXCR3-positive naive cells had more hydrophobic TRB CDR3s.

In regard to this clonotype: Its antigen remains unidentified.

The length of the CDR3 is 15 residues. The germline V gene has CDR1 LGHNA and CDR2 YNFKEQ. Each TRB cDNA library was prepared by 5' RACE (with UMI labels). After re-calling the 5' RACE reads, TCRdb lists one entry per CDR3 protein, DNA absent. This sample's clone table lists some 150,000 distinct CDR3 sequences. The TCR was taken from a human donor in good health. Some clones in this sample may be carry-over from other donors' samples. Sample: naive CXCR3+ CD8+ T cells from blood. Subset specified: CD45RO-CCR7+CD27+CD95- naive CD8+ T cells expressing CXCR3 (TNR3+). The chain links TRBV4-2 to TRBJ2-7; no DNA is available, so the TRBD1 call from TCRdb remains unchecked. The CDR3 loop reads CASSQDQGGSYEQYF.